This TCR beta chain was obtained from a study of blood T cell repertoires in COVID-19. Study at large: Spain, Italy and the United States supplied samples that represented acute and convalescent COVID-19. In each case, the material was cDNA or gDNA derived from T cells, B-cell-depleted T cells, or PBMCs.

Germline CDR1 and CDR2: SGHVS and FQNEAQ. The CDR3 runs 15 residues. V lost 1 base, J lost 8 bases, and 5 bases stayed unmatched. Original data processing: Estimation of nucleated cell counts relied on the amplification of reference gene primers. Method: immunoSEQ multiplex PCR; TCRdb's copy keeps in-frame clones and lacks some. V and J calls and clone size are as listed in that table; D and trimming were resolved from the DNA. The data contain about 180,000 clones, roughly 84% of them singletons. This chain joins TRBV7-8 and TRBJ2-1; 10 nucleotides match TRBD2. Material: peripheral blood. The source is a man between 45 and 60 years old with active or convalescent COVID-19. The CDR3 sequence: CASSLGVAGGYEQFF. The CDR3 DNA reads as TGTGCCAGCAGCTTAGGGGTAGCGGGGGGATATGAGCAGTTCTTC.